A selection of T cell receptor beta chains follows, all from one sample in a study of PD-1 blockade in mismatch repair-deficient tumors. The method was immunoSEQ multiplex PCR; TCRdb's version includes in-frame clones alone and lacks a portion of them. The sample consists of some 27,000 clones, roughly 83% of them appearing once. The sequencing used PBMCs, collected before pembrolizumab treatment. All receptors derive from an adult with mismatch repair-deficient cancer. CDR3s include the opening cysteine and the closing phenylalanine or tryptophan. The D gene is left open where the match is weak. Clone sizes are given selectively: once, few, many, or a class where the clone is expanded.

j_gene: TRBJ1-1; abundance: NA; v_gene: TRBV10-2; d_gene: NA; CDR3nt: TGCGCCAGCAGTGAGTCGGAGGGCTACACTGAAGCTTTCTTT; CDR3aa: CASSESEGYTEAFF
j_gene: TRBJ2-1; abundance: NA; v_gene: TRBV5-1; d_gene: TRBD2; CDR3nt: TGCGCCAGCAGTAAGCTAGCGGGGGACAATGAGCAGTTCTTC; CDR3aa: CASSKLAGDNEQFF
j_gene: TRBJ2-7; abundance: NA; v_gene: TRBV28; d_gene: NA; CDR3nt: TGTGCCAGCAGTTTTCTTATATCTCCGGGCCCAGGGGGGACCTACGAGCAGTACTTC; CDR3aa: CASSFLISPGPGGTYEQYF
j_gene: TRBJ2-2; abundance: NA; v_gene: TRBV27; d_gene: TRBD1; CDR3nt: TGTGCCAGCAGTTTAGGGCAGGGCACAGGGGGCTTAGTGGGGGAGCTGTTTTTT; CDR3aa: CASSLGQGTGGLVGELFF
j_gene: TRBJ2-7; abundance: few; v_gene: TRBV30; d_gene: TRBD1; CDR3nt: TGTGCCTCGTCCGGGACAGACTACGAGCAGTACTTC; CDR3aa: CASSGTDYEQYF
j_gene: TRBJ1-5; abundance: NA; v_gene: TRBV30; d_gene: TRBD1; CDR3nt: TGTGCCTGGAACCGACAGGGGAGCCCTCAGCCCCAGCATTTT; CDR3aa: CAWNRQGSPQPQHF
j_gene: TRBJ2-7; abundance: NA; v_gene: TRBV7-8; d_gene: TRBD1; CDR3nt: TGTGCCAGCAGCGGAGGACAGGGGGATGGGTACGAGCAGTACTTC; CDR3aa: CASSGGQGDGYEQYF
j_gene: TRBJ1-1; abundance: NA; v_gene: TRBV6-6; d_gene: NA; CDR3nt: TGTGCCAGCAGTTACCCCACAGGGTCATCTGGAGCTTTCTTT; CDR3aa: CASSYPTGSSGAFF
j_gene: TRBJ2-7; abundance: few; v_gene: TRBV7-3; d_gene: TRBD2; CDR3nt: TGTGCCAGCAGCATCCAACGACTAGCGGAAACCTACGAGCAGTACTTC; CDR3aa: CASSIQRLAETYEQYF
j_gene: TRBJ2-5; abundance: NA; v_gene: TRBV12-5; d_gene: NA; CDR3nt: TGTGCTAGTGCTGATATCCCAGGGACCCAGTACTTC; CDR3aa: CASADIPGTQYF
j_gene: TRBJ2-2; abundance: NA; v_gene: TRBV5-1; d_gene: NA; CDR3nt: TGCGCCAGCAGCTTGGTTAGTGCTACGGCGAACACCGGGGAGCTGTTTTTT; CDR3aa: CASSLVSATANTGELFF
j_gene: TRBJ2-7; abundance: few; v_gene: TRBV18; d_gene: TRBD1; CDR3nt: TGTGCCAGCTCACCTGTGGGACAGAACAACGAGCAGTACTTC; CDR3aa: CASSPVGQNNEQYF
j_gene: TRBJ2-2; abundance: NA; v_gene: TRBV5-6; d_gene: NA; CDR3nt: TGTGCCAGCAGCGTCCTAACCGGGGTCGGGGAGCTGTTTTTT; CDR3aa: CASSVLTGVGELFF
j_gene: TRBJ1-2; abundance: NA; v_gene: TRBV28; d_gene: TRBD1; CDR3nt: TGTGCCAGCAGTGCGGACAGGAGTTATGGCTACACCTTC; CDR3aa: CASSADRSYGYTF
j_gene: TRBJ2-7; abundance: NA; v_gene: TRBV5-1; d_gene: TRBD2; CDR3nt: TGCGCCAGCAGCAACAGGACTAGCGGGAACCACGAGCAGTACTTC; CDR3aa: CASSNRTSGNHEQYF
j_gene: TRBJ1-5; abundance: NA; v_gene: TRBV11-1; d_gene: TRBD1; CDR3nt: TGTGCCAGCAGCTATGGACAGGGGGCGCGACAGCCCCAGCATTTT; CDR3aa: CASSYGQGARQPQHF
j_gene: TRBJ2-3; abundance: once; v_gene: TRBV5-1; d_gene: NA; CDR3nt: TGCGCCAGCAGCTTTGCGGGCGGGAGCACAGATACGCAGTATTTT; CDR3aa: CASSFAGGSTDTQYF
j_gene: TRBJ2-1; abundance: NA; v_gene: TRBV9; d_gene: TRBD2; CDR3nt: TGTGCCAGCAGCCCTGGACTAGCGGGAGAGGTCTATGAGCAGTTCTTC; CDR3aa: CASSPGLAGEVYEQFF
j_gene: TRBJ2-1; abundance: NA; v_gene: TRBV29-1; d_gene: TRBD2; CDR3nt: TGCAGCGTCCTTACTAGCGGCGATGAGCAGTTCTTC; CDR3aa: CSVLTSGDEQFF
j_gene: TRBJ1-5; abundance: NA; v_gene: TRBV7-9; d_gene: NA; CDR3nt: TGTGCCAGCAGCCTCTGGACAGATAGCAATCAGCCCCAGCATTTT; CDR3aa: CASSLWTDSNQPQHF
j_gene: TRBJ1-1; abundance: NA; v_gene: TRBV11-2; d_gene: NA; CDR3nt: TGTGCCAGCAGCCGCCTGGTGGAGACTGAAGCTTTCTTT; CDR3aa: CASSRLVETEAFF
j_gene: TRBJ2-5; abundance: NA; v_gene: TRBV19; d_gene: TRBD2; CDR3nt: TGTGCCAGTAGTATCAGACTAGTGCGAGGACTAGCGGGAGGAGAGACCCAGTACTTC; CDR3aa: CASSIRLVRGLAGGETQYF
j_gene: TRBJ2-2; abundance: NA; v_gene: TRBV14; d_gene: TRBD2; CDR3nt: TGTGCCAGCAGCCGGCGGACTAGCGGCGTCCGGGAGCTGTTTTTT; CDR3aa: CASSRRTSGVRELFF
j_gene: TRBJ2-7; abundance: NA; v_gene: TRBV6-5; d_gene: NA; CDR3nt: TGTGCCAGCAGCCCGGGAGATTCCTACGAGCAGTACTTC; CDR3aa: CASSPGDSYEQYF
j_gene: TRBJ2-7; abundance: NA; v_gene: TRBV9; d_gene: NA; CDR3nt: TGTGCCAGCAGCGACGGCTCCTACGAGCAGTACTTC; CDR3aa: CASSDGSYEQYF
j_gene: TRBJ2-7; abundance: NA; v_gene: TRBV28; d_gene: NA; CDR3nt: TGTGCCAGCAGTTTTGACAGCCGATTCAGCTACGAGCAGTACTTC; CDR3aa: CASSFDSRFSYEQYF
j_gene: TRBJ2-1; abundance: NA; v_gene: TRBV30; d_gene: TRBD2; CDR3nt: TGTGCCTGGAGCGAAGTGGTCGCGGGAGGTCACAATGAGCAGTTCTTC; CDR3aa: CAWSEVVAGGHNEQFF
j_gene: TRBJ2-7; abundance: NA; v_gene: TRBV20-1; d_gene: NA; CDR3nt: TGCAGTGCTCTCCGGGGATCCGAGCAGTACTTC; CDR3aa: CSALRGSEQYF
j_gene: TRBJ2-7; abundance: NA; v_gene: TRBV5-1; d_gene: NA; CDR3nt: TGCGCCAGCAGCTTTGAGGGTTACGAGCAGTACTTC; CDR3aa: CASSFEGYEQYF
j_gene: TRBJ2-7; abundance: few; v_gene: TRBV2; d_gene: TRBD2; CDR3nt: TGTGCCAGCAGGGGGAGCGGGAGCTCCTACGAGCAGTACTTC; CDR3aa: CASRGSGSSYEQYF
j_gene: TRBJ2-5; abundance: NA; v_gene: TRBV7-9; d_gene: TRBD1; CDR3nt: TGTGCCAGCAGCTCCCGCCAGGGGGCTCACCAAGAGACCCAGTACTTC; CDR3aa: CASSSRQGAHQETQYF
j_gene: TRBJ1-5; abundance: NA; v_gene: TRBV6-1; d_gene: NA; CDR3nt: TGTGCCACGCTGTCCAGGGTTAGCAATCAGCCCCAGCATTTT; CDR3aa: CATLSRVSNQPQHF
j_gene: TRBJ2-7; abundance: few; v_gene: TRBV14; d_gene: TRBD1; CDR3nt: TGTGCCAGCAGCCAAGGACAGGGGGGCTCCTACGAGCAGTACTTC; CDR3aa: CASSQGQGGSYEQYF
j_gene: TRBJ2-7; abundance: NA; v_gene: TRBV23-1; d_gene: TRBD2; CDR3nt: TGCGCCAGCAGTCCATCCCGGAGGCGGGAGGACCCCTACGAGCAGTACTTC; CDR3aa: CASSPSRRREDPYEQYF
j_gene: TRBJ1-1; abundance: NA; v_gene: TRBV28; d_gene: NA; CDR3nt: TGTGCCAGCAGCCTAGTCCAGGGGACTGAAGCTTTCTTT; CDR3aa: CASSLVQGTEAFF
j_gene: TRBJ2-1; abundance: NA; v_gene: TRBV5-5; d_gene: TRBD2; CDR3nt: TGTGCCAGCAGTCTTCGGACTAGCGGTTCCGATGAGCAGTTCTTC; CDR3aa: CASSLRTSGSDEQFF
j_gene: TRBJ1-4; abundance: NA; v_gene: TRBV7-9; d_gene: NA; CDR3nt: TGTGCCAGCAGCTCTAGCGGGACGGCGGACGAAAAACTGTTTTTT; CDR3aa: CASSSSGTADEKLFF
j_gene: TRBJ2-1; abundance: NA; v_gene: TRBV9; d_gene: TRBD2; CDR3nt: TGTGCCAGCAACCTCCTCGGGAGGGAGGATGAGCAGTTCTTC; CDR3aa: CASNLLGREDEQFF
j_gene: TRBJ2-5; abundance: once; v_gene: TRBV27; d_gene: NA; CDR3nt: TGTGCCAGCAGGGCAGGGGCCTTCACCCAGTACTTC; CDR3aa: CASRAGAFTQYF
j_gene: TRBJ1-4; abundance: NA; v_gene: TRBV5-1; d_gene: TRBD1; CDR3nt: TGCGCCAGCAGCGCGGGACAGTACAATGAAAAACTGTTTTTT; CDR3aa: CASSAGQYNEKLFF
j_gene: TRBJ2-3; abundance: NA; v_gene: TRBV9; d_gene: NA; CDR3nt: TGTGCCAGCAGCGTGTCGGGAGATACGCAGTATTTT; CDR3aa: CASSVSGDTQYF
j_gene: TRBJ1-1; abundance: few; v_gene: TRBV5-1; d_gene: NA; CDR3nt: TGCGCCAGCAGCTTGGTCGGGGGGGAGAACACTGAAGCTTTCTTT; CDR3aa: CASSLVGGENTEAFF
j_gene: TRBJ1-1; abundance: NA; v_gene: TRBV5-6; d_gene: TRBD1; CDR3nt: TGTGCCAGCAGCTTGCAGGGGGGGAACACTGAAGCTTTCTTT; CDR3aa: CASSLQGGNTEAFF
j_gene: TRBJ2-5; abundance: NA; v_gene: TRBV9; d_gene: TRBD2; CDR3nt: TGTGCCAGCAGCACGACGGATGGACTAGCCTTCCCCCAATACTTC; CDR3aa: CASSTTDGLAFPQYF
j_gene: TRBJ2-3; abundance: once; v_gene: TRBV27; d_gene: NA; CDR3nt: TGTGCCAGCAGTTTATTCACTAGCACAGATACGCAGTATTTT; CDR3aa: CASSLFTSTDTQYF
j_gene: TRBJ2-5; abundance: NA; v_gene: TRBV5-1; d_gene: TRBD1; CDR3nt: TGCGCCAGCAGCACGGGACAGAGGCAAGAGACCCAGTACTTC; CDR3aa: CASSTGQRQETQYF
j_gene: TRBJ1-4; abundance: once; v_gene: TRBV5-1; d_gene: NA; CDR3nt: TGCGCCAGCAGCTTGGGTTTGTCAACTCGCGGTAAACTGTTTTTT; CDR3aa: CASSLGLSTRGKLFF
j_gene: TRBJ2-7; abundance: NA; v_gene: TRBV18; d_gene: TRBD1; CDR3nt: TGTGCCAGCTCACCACCGGGTGTACAGGGGGCCCACGAGCAGTACTTC; CDR3aa: CASSPPGVQGAHEQYF
j_gene: TRBJ1-3; abundance: NA; v_gene: TRBV30; d_gene: NA; CDR3nt: TGTGCCTGGAGTAGGACAGCCTCTGGAAACACCATATATTTT; CDR3aa: CAWSRTASGNTIYF
j_gene: TRBJ2-7; abundance: NA; v_gene: TRBV28; d_gene: NA; CDR3nt: TGTGCCAGTACAAGTACCTTCTACGAGCAGTACTTC; CDR3aa: CASTSTFYEQYF
j_gene: TRBJ2-7; abundance: few; v_gene: TRBV6-5; d_gene: TRBD1; CDR3nt: TGTGCCAGCAGTACCCGGGACAGAGCCTACGAGCAGTACTTC; CDR3aa: CASSTRDRAYEQYF
j_gene: TRBJ2-2; abundance: NA; v_gene: TRBV7-3; d_gene: TRBD2; CDR3nt: TGTGCCAGCAGCTTAACGAATCTAGCGGGAGGGAACACCGGGGAGCTGTTTTTT; CDR3aa: CASSLTNLAGGNTGELFF
j_gene: TRBJ2-5; abundance: NA; v_gene: TRBV5-1; d_gene: TRBD2; CDR3nt: TGCGCCAGCAGCCTTGGGCTAGCGGGAGGCGAGACCCAGTACTTC; CDR3aa: CASSLGLAGGETQYF
j_gene: TRBJ1-1; abundance: once; v_gene: TRBV15; d_gene: TRBD1; CDR3nt: TGTGCCGCCAGCTCCCCCGGGACAGCGACTGAAGCTTTCTTT; CDR3aa: CAASSPGTATEAFF
j_gene: TRBJ2-3; abundance: NA; v_gene: TRBV7-9; d_gene: NA; CDR3nt: TGTGCCAGCAGCCCGCGGACAGCCACCACGCAGTATTTT; CDR3aa: CASSPRTATTQYF
j_gene: TRBJ1-1; abundance: NA; v_gene: TRBV6-5; d_gene: NA; CDR3nt: TGTGCCAGCACCGCAGGGACTATCACTGAAGCTTTCTTT; CDR3aa: CASTAGTITEAFF
j_gene: TRBJ2-3; abundance: NA; v_gene: TRBV6-6; d_gene: TRBD1; CDR3nt: TGTGCCAGCAGTTACGCGGGACAGGTGCGAACAGATACGCAGTATTTT; CDR3aa: CASSYAGQVRTDTQYF
j_gene: TRBJ2-1; abundance: few; v_gene: TRBV7-2; d_gene: NA; CDR3nt: TGTGCCAGCAGCTTAGTCCAGGCTTACAATGAGCAGTTCTTC; CDR3aa: CASSLVQAYNEQFF
j_gene: TRBJ2-7; abundance: NA; v_gene: TRBV6-5; d_gene: TRBD1; CDR3nt: TGTGCCAGCAGAAGCGGGACAGGGGTTCCCTACGAGCAGTACTTC; CDR3aa: CASRSGTGVPYEQYF
j_gene: TRBJ2-3; abundance: NA; v_gene: TRBV7-3; d_gene: TRBD2; CDR3nt: TGTGCCAGCAGCTCTGAGACTAGCGGGAGGGCGGGTACGCAGTATTTT; CDR3aa: CASSSETSGRAGTQYF